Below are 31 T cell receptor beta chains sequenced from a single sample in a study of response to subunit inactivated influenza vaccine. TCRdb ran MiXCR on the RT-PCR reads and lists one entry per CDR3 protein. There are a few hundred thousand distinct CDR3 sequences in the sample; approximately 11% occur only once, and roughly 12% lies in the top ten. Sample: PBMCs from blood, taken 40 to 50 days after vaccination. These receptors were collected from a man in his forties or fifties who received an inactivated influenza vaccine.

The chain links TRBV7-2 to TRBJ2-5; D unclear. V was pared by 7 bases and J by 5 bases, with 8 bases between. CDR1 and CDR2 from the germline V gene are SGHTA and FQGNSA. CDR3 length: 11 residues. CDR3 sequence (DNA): TGTGCCAGCACCCATTCTGAGACCCAGTACTTC. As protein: CASTHSETQYF.

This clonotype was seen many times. The CDR3 DNA follows: TGCGCCAGCAGCCAAGCGAGGGGGCTAAACTACGAGCAGTACTTC. It specifies CASSQARGLNYEQYF. J is TRBJ2-7 and V is TRBV4-3; TRBD1 matches 7 bases. V was pared by 1 base and J by 3 bases, with 6 bases of the junction left unmatched. The CDR3 loop spans 15 amino acids. CDR1 and CDR2 (germline): LGHNA, YSLEER.

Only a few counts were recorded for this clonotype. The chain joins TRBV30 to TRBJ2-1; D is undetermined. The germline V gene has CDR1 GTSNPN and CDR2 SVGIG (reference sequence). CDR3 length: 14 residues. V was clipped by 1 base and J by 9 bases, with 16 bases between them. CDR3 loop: CAWSGRVLLFEQFF. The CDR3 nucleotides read TGTGCCTGGAGTGGTAGGGTGCTCCTCTTTGAGCAGTTCTTC.

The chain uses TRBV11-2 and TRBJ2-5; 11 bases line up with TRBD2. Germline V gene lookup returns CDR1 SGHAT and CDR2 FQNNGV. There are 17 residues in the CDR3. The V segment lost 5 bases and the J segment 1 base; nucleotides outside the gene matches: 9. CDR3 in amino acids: CASSRASGGPFQETQYF. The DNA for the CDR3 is TGTGCCAGCAGCAGAGCTAGCGGGGGGCCCTTCCAAGAGACCCAGTACTTC.

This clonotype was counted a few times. This chain's CDR3 is CASSSSGGQTGELFF. CDR3 in DNA: TGTGCCAGCAGCTCATCGGGAGGGCAAACCGGGGAGCTGTTTTTT. V and J are TRBV7-8 and TRBJ2-2; 8 bases agree with TRBD2. Per germline, CDR1 SGHVS and CDR2 FQNEAQ. V trimming: 4 bases; J trimming: 5 bases; junction bases outside the gene matches: 6. The length of the CDR3 is 15 residues. The full variable domain, its missing parts supplied by reference TRBV7-8 and TRBJ2-2, is GAGVSQSPRYKVAKRGQDVALRCDPISGHVSLFWYQQALGQGPEFLTYFQNEAQLDKSGLPSDRFFAERPEGSVSTLKIQRTQQEDSAVYLCASSSSGGQTGELFFGEGSRLTVL.

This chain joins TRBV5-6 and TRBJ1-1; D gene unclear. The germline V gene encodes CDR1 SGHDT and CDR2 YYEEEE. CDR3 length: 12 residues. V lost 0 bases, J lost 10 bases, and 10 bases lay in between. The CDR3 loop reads CASSLAVGVAFF. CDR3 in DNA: TGTGCCAGCAGCTTGGCTGTTGGTGTAGCTTTCTTT.

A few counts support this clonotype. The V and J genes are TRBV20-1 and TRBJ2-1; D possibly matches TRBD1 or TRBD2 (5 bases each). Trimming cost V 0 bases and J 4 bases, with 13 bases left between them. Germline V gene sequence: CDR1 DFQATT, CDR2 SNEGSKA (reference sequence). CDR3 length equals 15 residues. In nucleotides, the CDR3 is TGCAGTGCTAGAGACAGGGTGAGGGATTACAATGAGCAGTTCTTC. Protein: CSARDRVRDYNEQFF.

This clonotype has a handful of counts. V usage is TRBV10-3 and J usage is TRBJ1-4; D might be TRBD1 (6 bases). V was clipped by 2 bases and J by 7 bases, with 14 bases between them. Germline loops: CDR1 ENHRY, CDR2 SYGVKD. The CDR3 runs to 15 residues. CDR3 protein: CAISERAGAAEKLFF. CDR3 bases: TGTGCCATCAGTGAGAGGGCAGGGGCGGCTGAAAAACTGTTTTTT.

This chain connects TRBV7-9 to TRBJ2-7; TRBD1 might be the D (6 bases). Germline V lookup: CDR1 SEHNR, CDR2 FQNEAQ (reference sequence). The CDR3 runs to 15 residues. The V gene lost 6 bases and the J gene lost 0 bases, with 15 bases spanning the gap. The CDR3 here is CASSLLQGSSYEQYF. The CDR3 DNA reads TGTGCCAGCAGTTTACTGCAGGGGAGCTCCTACGAGCAGTACTTC.

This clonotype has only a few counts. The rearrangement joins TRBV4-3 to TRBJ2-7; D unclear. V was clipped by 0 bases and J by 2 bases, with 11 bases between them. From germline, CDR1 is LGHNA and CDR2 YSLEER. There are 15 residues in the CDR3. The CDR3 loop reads CASSQDLGNPYEQYF. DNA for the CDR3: TGCGCCAGCAGCCAAGATCTGGGCAATCCCTACGAGCAGTACTTC.

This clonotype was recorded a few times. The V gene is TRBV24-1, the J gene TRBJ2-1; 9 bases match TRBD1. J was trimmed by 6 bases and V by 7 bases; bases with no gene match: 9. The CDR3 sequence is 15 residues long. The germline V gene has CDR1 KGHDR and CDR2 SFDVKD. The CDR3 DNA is TGTGCCACCAGCATACCGGGACAGGGTTCCAATGAGCAGTTCTTC. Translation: CATSIPGQGSNEQFF.

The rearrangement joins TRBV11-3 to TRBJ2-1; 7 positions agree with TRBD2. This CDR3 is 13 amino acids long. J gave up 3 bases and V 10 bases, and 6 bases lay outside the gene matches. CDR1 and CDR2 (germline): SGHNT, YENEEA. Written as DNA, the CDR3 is TGTGCCACCGGGGAGGGGCTCTACAATGAGCAGTTCTTC. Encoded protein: CATGEGLYNEQFF.

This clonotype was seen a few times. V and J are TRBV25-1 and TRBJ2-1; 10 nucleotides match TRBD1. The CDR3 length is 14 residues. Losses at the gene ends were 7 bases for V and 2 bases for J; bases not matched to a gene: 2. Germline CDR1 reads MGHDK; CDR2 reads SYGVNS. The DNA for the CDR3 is TGTGCCAGCATAGGACAGGGGGCCTACAATGAGCAGTTCTTC. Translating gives CASIGQGAYNEQFF. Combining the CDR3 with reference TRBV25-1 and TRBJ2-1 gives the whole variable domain EADIYQTPRYLVIGTGKKITLECSQTMGHDKMYWYQQDPGMELHLIHYSYGVNSTEKGDLSSESTVSRIRTEHFPLTLESARPSHTSQYLCASIGQGAYNEQFFGPGTRLTVL.

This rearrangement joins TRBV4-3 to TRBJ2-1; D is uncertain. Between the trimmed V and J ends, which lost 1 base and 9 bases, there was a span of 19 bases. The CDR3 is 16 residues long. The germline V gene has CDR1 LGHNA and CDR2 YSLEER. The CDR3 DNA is TGCGCCAGCAGCCAAGGGCTTGTAGGAGTTTACGGTGAGCAGTTCTTC. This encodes CASSQGLVGVYGEQFF.

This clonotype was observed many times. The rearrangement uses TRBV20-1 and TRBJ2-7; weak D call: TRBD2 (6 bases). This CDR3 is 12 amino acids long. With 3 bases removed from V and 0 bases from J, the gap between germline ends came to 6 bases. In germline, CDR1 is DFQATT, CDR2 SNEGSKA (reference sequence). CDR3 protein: CSARRDSYEQYF. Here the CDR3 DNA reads TGCAGTGCTAGGCGGGACTCCTACGAGCAGTACTTC.

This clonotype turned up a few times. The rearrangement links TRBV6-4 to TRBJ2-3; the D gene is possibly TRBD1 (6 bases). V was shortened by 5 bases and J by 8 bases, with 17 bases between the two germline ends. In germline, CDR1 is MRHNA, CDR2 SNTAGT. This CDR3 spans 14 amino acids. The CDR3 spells CASSPVGAGGTQYF. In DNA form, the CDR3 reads TGTGCCAGCAGTCCCGTGGGGGCAGGAGGTACGCAGTATTTT.

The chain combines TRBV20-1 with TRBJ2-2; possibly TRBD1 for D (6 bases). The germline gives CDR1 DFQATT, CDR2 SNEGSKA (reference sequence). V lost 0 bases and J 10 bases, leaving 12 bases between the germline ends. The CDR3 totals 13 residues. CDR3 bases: TGCAGTGCTAGAGAGGGACACCGAAAGGAGCTGTTTTTT. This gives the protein CSAREGHRKELFF.

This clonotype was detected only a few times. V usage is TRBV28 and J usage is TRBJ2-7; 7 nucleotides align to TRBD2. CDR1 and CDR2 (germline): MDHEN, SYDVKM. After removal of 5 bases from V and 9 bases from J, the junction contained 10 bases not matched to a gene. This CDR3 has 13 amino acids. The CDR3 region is CASSPPGLPRQYF. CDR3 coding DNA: TGTGCCAGCAGTCCCCCGGGACTACCACGGCAGTACTTC.

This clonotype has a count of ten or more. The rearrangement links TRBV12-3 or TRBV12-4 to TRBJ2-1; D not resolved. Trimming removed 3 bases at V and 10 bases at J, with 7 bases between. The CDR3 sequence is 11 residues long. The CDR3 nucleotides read TGTGCCAGCAGTTTTCTCTCCGAGCAGTTCTTC. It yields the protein CASSFLSEQFF.

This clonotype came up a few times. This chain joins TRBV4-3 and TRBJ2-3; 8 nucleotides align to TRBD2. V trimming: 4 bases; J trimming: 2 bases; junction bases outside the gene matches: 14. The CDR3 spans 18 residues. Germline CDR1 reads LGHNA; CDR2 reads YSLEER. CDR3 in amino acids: CASSRTRLPGGFTDTQYF. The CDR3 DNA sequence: TGCGCCAGCAGCCGGACAAGACTCCCGGGGGGGTTCACAGATACGCAGTATTTT.

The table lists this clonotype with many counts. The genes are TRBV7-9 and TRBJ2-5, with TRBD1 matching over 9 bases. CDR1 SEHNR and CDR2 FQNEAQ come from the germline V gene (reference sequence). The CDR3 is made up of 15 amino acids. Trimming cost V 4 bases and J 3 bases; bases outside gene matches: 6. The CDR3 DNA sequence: TGTGCCAGCAGCTCGCCAGACAGGGGGGAAGAGACCCAGTACTTC. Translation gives CASSSPDRGEETQYF.

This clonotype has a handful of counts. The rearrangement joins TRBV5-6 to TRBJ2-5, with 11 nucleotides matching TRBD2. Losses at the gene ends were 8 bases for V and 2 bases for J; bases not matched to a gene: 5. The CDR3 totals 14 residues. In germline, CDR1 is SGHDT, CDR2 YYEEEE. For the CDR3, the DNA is TGTGCCAGTGACGGGACTAGCGGACAAGAGACCCAGTACTTC. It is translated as CASDGTSGQETQYF.

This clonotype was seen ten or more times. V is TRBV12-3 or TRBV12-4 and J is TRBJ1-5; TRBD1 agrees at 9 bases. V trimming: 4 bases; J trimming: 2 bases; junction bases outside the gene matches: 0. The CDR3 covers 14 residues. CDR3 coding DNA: TGTGCCAGCAGTTGGACAGGGGGCAATCAGCCCCAGCATTTT. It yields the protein CASSWTGGNQPQHF.

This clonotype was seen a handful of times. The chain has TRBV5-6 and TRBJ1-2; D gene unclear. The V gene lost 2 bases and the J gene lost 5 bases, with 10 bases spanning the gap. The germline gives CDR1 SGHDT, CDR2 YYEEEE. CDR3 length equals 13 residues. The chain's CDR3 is CASSLGRAYGYTF. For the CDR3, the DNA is TGTGCCAGCAGCTTAGGGAGGGCATATGGCTACACCTTC.

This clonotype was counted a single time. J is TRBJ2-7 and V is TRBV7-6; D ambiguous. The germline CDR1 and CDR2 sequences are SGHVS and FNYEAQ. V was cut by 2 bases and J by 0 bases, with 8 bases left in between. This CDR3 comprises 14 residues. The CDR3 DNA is TGTGCCAGCAGCTTATCCGAGAGCTCCTACGAGCAGTACTTC. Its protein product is CASSLSESSYEQYF.

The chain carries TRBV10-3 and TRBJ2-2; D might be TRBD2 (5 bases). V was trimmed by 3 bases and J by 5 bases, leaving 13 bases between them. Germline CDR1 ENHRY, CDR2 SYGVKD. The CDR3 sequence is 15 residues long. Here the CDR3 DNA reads TGTGCCATCAGTGAAGGCGGGTCGGGGACCGGGGAGCTGTTTTTT. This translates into CAISEGGSGTGELFF.

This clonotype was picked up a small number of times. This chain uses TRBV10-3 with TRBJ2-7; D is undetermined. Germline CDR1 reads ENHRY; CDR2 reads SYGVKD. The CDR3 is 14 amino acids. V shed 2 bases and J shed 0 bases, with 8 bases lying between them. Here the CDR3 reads CAISEGQSSYEQYF. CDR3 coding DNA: TGTGCCATCAGTGAGGGGCAGAGCTCCTACGAGCAGTACTTC.

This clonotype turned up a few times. In DNA, the CDR3 is TGTGCCAGCAGCACCGGGACAGGAGAGCCCTACGAGCAGTACTTC. Its protein is CASSTGTGEPYEQYF. This chain joins TRBV12-3 or TRBV12-4 and TRBJ2-7, with TRBD1 matching 8 bases. The CDR3 sequence is 15 residues long. V gave up 6 bases and J gave up 2 bases; unmatched junction bases: 9.

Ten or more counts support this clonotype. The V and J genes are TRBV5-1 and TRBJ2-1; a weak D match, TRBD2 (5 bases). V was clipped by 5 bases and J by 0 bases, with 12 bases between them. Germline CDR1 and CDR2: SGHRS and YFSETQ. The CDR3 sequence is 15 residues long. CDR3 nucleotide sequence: TGCGCCAGCAGAGGGAGTGGCAGCTCCTACAATGAGCAGTTCTTC. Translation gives CASRGSGSSYNEQFF.

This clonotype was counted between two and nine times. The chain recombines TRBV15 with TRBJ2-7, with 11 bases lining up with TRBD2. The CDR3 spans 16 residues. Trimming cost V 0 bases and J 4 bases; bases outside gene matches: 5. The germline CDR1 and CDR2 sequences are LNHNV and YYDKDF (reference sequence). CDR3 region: CATSREFSGRAYEQYF. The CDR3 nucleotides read TGTGCCACCAGCAGAGAGTTTAGCGGGAGGGCATACGAGCAGTACTTC.

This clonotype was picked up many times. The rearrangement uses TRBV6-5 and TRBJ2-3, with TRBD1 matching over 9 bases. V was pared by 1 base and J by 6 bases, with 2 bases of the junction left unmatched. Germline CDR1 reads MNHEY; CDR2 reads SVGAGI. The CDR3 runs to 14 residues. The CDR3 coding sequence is TGTGCCAGCAGTTACTGGGGACAGGGCGATACGCAGTATTTT. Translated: CASSYWGQGDTQYF.